This T cell receptor beta chain was identified during a study of cytomegalovirus exposure and HLA in healthy donors. Study-wide background: Sequencing of 150 million to 200 million T cells in an earlier analysis found 90 million to 120 million unique TCR beta sequences. The study, taken as a whole, reports: From TCR beta sequences, most subjects' HLA-A and HLA-B alleles were reportedly predicted accurately. Associated with HLA alleles at 0.05 false discovery rate in a later analysis were 15,000 to 20,000 TCR beta sequences. In a later analysis, common viral pathogens appeared linked to several of the most significant clusters.

The PCR used 60 Vbeta and 13 Jbeta primers. Produced via immunoSEQ multiplex PCR; TCRdb's table is partial and in-frame only. This table holds fewer than 250,000 clones, 65% to 85% found once. Germline V gene sequence: CDR1 SGHTA, CDR2 FQGNSA. The CDR3 has 17 amino acids. Deletions cut 0 bases from V and 4 bases from J, with 16 bases between. For this clone: No antigen is known for it.

The gene calls are TRBV7-2 and TRBJ2-1, with D perhaps matching TRBD2 (7 bases). This TCR derives from a man aged 30 to 45 in good health and CMV-seronegative. The sequenced material came from PBMCs. For the CDR3, the DNA is TGTGCCAGCAGCTTAGCTGGGGGGGCGATCGGGTACAATGAGCAGTTCTTC. Its translation is CASSLAGGAIGYNEQFF.